This passage covers 19 T cell receptor beta chains from one sample sequenced in a study of T-cell memory formation after mild COVID-19. In TCRdb, the 5' RACE reads were re-called with MiXCR into one record per CDR3 protein. In the table there are approximately 300,000 distinct CDR3 sequences, 15% of which are singletons. What was sequenced was PBMCs or a T cell subset sorted from them (not recorded which). All receptors come from a man aged 18 to 30 who had mild COVID-19 (a few samples of this study predate the infection). Cell type and time point are not known.

The table lists this clonotype with many counts. CDR3 protein: CASSWQGADYGYTF. The CDR3 DNA reads TGTGCCAGCAGTTGGCAGGGGGCGGACTATGGCTACACCTTC. The chain recombines TRBV6-5 with TRBJ1-2; 8 bases fit TRBD1. The CDR3 sequence is 14 residues long. CDR1 is MNHEY, CDR2 SVGAGI, per germline. Trimming removed 4 bases from V and 3 bases from J; junction bases left unmatched: 4.

V and J are TRBV25-1 and TRBJ2-3; 9 nucleotides agree with TRBD2. The junction had 6 bases not matched to a gene; V was cut back by 7 bases and J by 1 base. This CDR3 comprises 15 residues. Germline V gene data show CDR1 as MGHDK and CDR2 as SYGVNS. The CDR3 nucleotides read TGTGCCAGCACCAAGCGGGGGGCCGGCACAGATACGCAGTATTTT. It codes for CASTKRGAGTDTQYF.

The rearrangement uses TRBV2 and TRBJ2-1, with 9 bases aligning to TRBD2. The V gene end was trimmed by 3 bases and the J gene end by 7 bases; junction bases not matched to a gene: 7. The CDR3 is made up of 15 amino acids. Germline CDR1 SNHLY, CDR2 FYNNEI. The CDR3: CASSERAGGMNEQFF. CDR3 coding DNA: TGTGCCAGCAGTGAGAGAGCGGGGGGTATGAATGAGCAGTTCTTC. The entire variable domain, with the rest obtained from reference TRBV2 and TRBJ2-1, is as follows: EPEVTQTPSHQVTQMGQEVILRCVPISNHLYFYWYRQILGQKVEFLVSFYNNEISEKSEIFDDQFSVERPDGSNFTLKIRSTKLEDSAMYFCASSERAGGMNEQFFGPGTRLTVL.

The chain combines TRBV7-2 with TRBJ2-7, with D hard to call. CDR3 length: 15 amino acids. Trimming removed 2 bases from V and 3 bases from J, with 14 bases in between. CDR1 and CDR2 (germline): SGHTA, FQGNSA. The CDR3 bases are TGTGCCAGCAGCTTATTTGGGCCCGCGAGCTACGAGCAGTACTTC. Its translation is CASSLFGPASYEQYF.

The V gene is TRBV12-3 or TRBV12-4, the J gene TRBJ2-5, with D unresolved. The CDR3 loop spans 12 amino acids. V gave up 6 bases and J gave up 3 bases, with 8 bases separating them. Written as DNA, the CDR3 is TGTGCCAGCAGGCCCGCGGAAGAGACCCAGTACTTC. This encodes CASRPAEETQYF.

This clonotype was counted only a few times. The rearrangement joins TRBV6-2 or TRBV6-3 to TRBJ2-2, with 7 bases lining up with TRBD1. Germline values: CDR1 MNHEY, CDR2 SVGEGT. The CDR3 totals 17 residues. Trimming at V came to 0 bases and at J to 4 bases, leaving 8 bases not matched to a gene. In DNA form, the CDR3 reads TGTGCCAGCAGTTACTCGGCCGACAGGGCTGGCACCGGGGAGCTGTTTTTT. Translation: CASSYSADRAGTGELFF.

This clonotype was seen ten or more times. The chain recombines TRBV7-2 with TRBJ2-3, with no clear D. Trimming pared 3 bases from V and 2 bases from J, leaving 6 bases between. The length of the CDR3 is 13 residues. CDR1 and CDR2 from the germline V gene are SGHTA and FQGNSA. Written as DNA, the CDR3 is TGTGCCAGCAGCTTTGGGAACACAGATACGCAGTATTTT. Translated, it gives CASSFGNTDTQYF.

This chain uses TRBV20-1 with TRBJ2-5; TRBD2 matches 8 bases. V gave up 6 bases and J gave up 3 bases; unmatched junction bases: 6. The germline CDR1 and CDR2 sequences are DFQATT and SNEGSKA (reference sequence). The CDR3 covers 13 residues. CDR3 bases: TGCAGTGCCACCCCACTAGCGGAAGAGACCCAGTACTTC. Translating it yields CSATPLAEETQYF.

V and J are TRBV3-1 and TRBJ1-2, with D hard to call. V lost 0 bases to trimming and J lost 6 bases, with 11 bases between them. The CDR3 totals 14 residues. CDR1 and CDR2 (germline): LGHDT, YNNKEL (reference sequence). In nucleotides, the CDR3 is TGTGCCAGCAGCCAAGACTGGGCAGGTCATGGCTACACCTTC. Translating it yields CASSQDWAGHGYTF.

This clonotype was counted once. V usage is TRBV19 and J usage is TRBJ2-3; 9 nucleotides match TRBD1. Trimming at V came to 5 bases and at J to 11 bases, leaving 5 bases not matched to a gene. In germline, CDR1 is LNHDA, CDR2 SQIVND (reference sequence). This CDR3 is built from 12 residues. The CDR3 coding sequence is TGTGCCAGTAGTCAGGGACAGGGCGGGCAGTATTTT. This sequence encodes CASSQGQGGQYF.

This clonotype was counted only a few times. The rearrangement joins TRBV5-4 to TRBJ1-1, with TRBD1 identical over 7 bases. Germline V gene sequence: CDR1 SGHNT, CDR2 YYREEE (reference sequence). CDR3 size: 13 residues. The V and J ends lost 4 bases and 6 bases, in that order; junction bases with no gene match: 6. In DNA form, the CDR3 reads TGTGCCAGCAGCACAGGGGTGAAGGCTGAAGCTTTCTTT. As protein: CASSTGVKAEAFF.

The chain couples TRBV20-1 to TRBJ1-6; 10 bases are shared with TRBD1. This CDR3 region has 16 residues. V gave up 3 bases and J gave up 10 bases; unmatched junction bases: 12. The germline gives CDR1 DFQATT, CDR2 SNEGSKA (reference sequence). Written as DNA, the CDR3 is TGCAGTGCTAGGGCCGGGGACAGGGGTAATCGGTCACCCCTCCACTTT. Its protein product is CSARAGDRGNRSPLHF.

The chain employs TRBV12-3 or TRBV12-4 and TRBJ1-1; D gene ambiguous. CDR3 length equals 14 residues. Trimming removed 1 base at V and 0 bases at J, with 6 bases between. CDR3 coding DNA: TGTGCCAGCAGTTTAGGCCCAGTGAACACTGAAGCTTTCTTT. Its translation is CASSLGPVNTEAFF.

This clonotype was recorded a few times. The chain recombines TRBV20-1 with TRBJ2-5, with 9 bases identical to TRBD1. J was trimmed by 1 base and V by 2 bases; bases with no gene match: 8. Germline V CDR1 and CDR2: DFQATT, SNEGSKA (reference sequence). This CDR3 has 16 residues. CDR3 in DNA: TGCAGTGCTAGATCGCTCTCGGACAGGGGCCAAGAGACCCAGTACTTC. Translating it yields CSARSLSDRGQETQYF.

This chain connects TRBV18 to TRBJ2-3; D call uncertain. The CDR3 is made up of 14 amino acids. CDR1 and CDR2 from the germline V gene are KGHSH and LQKENI. Between the trimmed V and J ends, which lost 0 bases and 2 bases, there was a span of 6 bases. CDR3 sequence: CASSPPRSTDTQYF. CDR3 in DNA: TGTGCCAGCTCACCACCCCGTTCCACAGATACGCAGTATTTT.

This clonotype was observed a handful of times. This chain uses TRBV4-1 with TRBJ2-3; 11 bases map to TRBD2. The CDR3 loop spans 16 amino acids. J gave up 0 bases and V 2 bases, and 1 base lay outside the gene matches. Germline CDR1 is MGHRA and CDR2 is YSYEKL. The CDR3 coding sequence is TGCGCCAGCAGCCAACCTAGCGGGGGGAGCACAGATACGCAGTATTTT. This translates into CASSQPSGGSTDTQYF.

This clonotype was detected only a few times. This chain uses TRBV5-1 with TRBJ1-5; tentatively, D is TRBD1 (5 bases). The germline V and J ends were trimmed by 4 bases and 2 bases, with 7 bases remaining between them. This CDR3 comprises 13 residues. Germline loops: CDR1 SGHRS, CDR2 YFSETQ. The CDR3 DNA sequence: TGCGCCAGCAGCGAACAGGGCAATCAGCCCCAGCATTTT. Amino acid sequence: CASSEQGNQPQHF.

The rearrangement joins TRBV7-3 to TRBJ2-1; 11 positions match TRBD2. CDR3 length: 16 residues. CDR1 and CDR2 from the germline V gene are SGHTA and FQGTGA. The V segment lost 5 bases and the J segment 6 bases; nucleotides outside the gene matches: 9. CDR3 protein: CASSTLPSGGFNEQFF. For the CDR3, the DNA is TGTGCCAGCAGCACCCTCCCTAGCGGGGGGTTCAATGAGCAGTTCTTC.

The chain employs TRBV5-1 and TRBJ1-1; 7 bases are a match to TRBD1. This CDR3 has 15 residues. The V gene's germline CDR1 is SGHRS and CDR2 YFSETQ. The V gene end was trimmed by 0 bases and the J gene end by 3 bases; junction bases not matched to a gene: 5. The CDR3 DNA follows: TGCGCCAGCAGCTTGGAGCCAGGGGGTTACACTGAAGCTTTCTTT. It specifies CASSLEPGGYTEAFF.